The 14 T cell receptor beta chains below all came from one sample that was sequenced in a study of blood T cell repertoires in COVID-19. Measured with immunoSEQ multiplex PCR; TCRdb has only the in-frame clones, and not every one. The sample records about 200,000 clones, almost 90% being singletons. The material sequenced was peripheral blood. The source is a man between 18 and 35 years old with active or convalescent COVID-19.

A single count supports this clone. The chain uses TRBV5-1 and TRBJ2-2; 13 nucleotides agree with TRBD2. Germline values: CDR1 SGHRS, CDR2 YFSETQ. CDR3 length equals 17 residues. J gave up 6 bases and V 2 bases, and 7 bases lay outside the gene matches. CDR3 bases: TGCGCCAGCAGCTTTTCCGGGACTAGCGGGACTGCCGGGGAGCTGTTTTTT. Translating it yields CASSFSGTSGTAGELFF.

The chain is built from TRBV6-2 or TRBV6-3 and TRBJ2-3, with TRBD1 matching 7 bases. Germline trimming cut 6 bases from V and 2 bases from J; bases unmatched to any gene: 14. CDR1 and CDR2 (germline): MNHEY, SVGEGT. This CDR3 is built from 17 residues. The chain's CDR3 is CASSFRMTTGHTDTQYF. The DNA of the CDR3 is TGTGCCAGCAGCTTCCGAATGACGACAGGGCACACAGATACGCAGTATTTT.

CDR3 loop: CASGQGATGELFF. The CDR3, as DNA: TGTGCCAGCGGCCAGGGCGCGACCGGGGAGCTGTTTTTT. The chain carries TRBV2 and TRBJ2-2, with D possibly matching TRBD1 (5 bases). The CDR3 runs 13 residues. Deletions cut 8 bases from V and 5 bases from J, with 12 bases between. Per the germline V gene, CDR1 is SNHLY and CDR2 is FYNNEI.

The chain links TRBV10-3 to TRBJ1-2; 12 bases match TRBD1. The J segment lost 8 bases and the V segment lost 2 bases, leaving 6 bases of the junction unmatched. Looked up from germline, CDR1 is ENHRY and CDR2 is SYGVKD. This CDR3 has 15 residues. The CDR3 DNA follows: TGTGCCATCAGTGAGCCGGGACAGGGGGCGCAAGGCTACACCTTC. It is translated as CAISEPGQGAQGYTF.

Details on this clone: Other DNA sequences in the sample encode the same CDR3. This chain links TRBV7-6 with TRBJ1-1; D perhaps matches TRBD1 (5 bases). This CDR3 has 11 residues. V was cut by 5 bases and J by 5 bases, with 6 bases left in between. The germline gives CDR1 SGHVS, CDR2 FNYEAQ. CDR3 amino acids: CASSQGTEAFF. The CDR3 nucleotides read TGTGCCAGCAGCCAGGGAACTGAAGCTTTCTTT. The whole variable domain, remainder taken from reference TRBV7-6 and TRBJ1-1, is GAGVSQSPRYKVTKRGQDVALRCDPISGHVSLYWYRQALGQGPEFLTYFNYEAQQDKSGLPNDRFSAERPEGSISTLTIQRTEQRDSAMYRCASSQGTEAFFGQGTRLTVV.

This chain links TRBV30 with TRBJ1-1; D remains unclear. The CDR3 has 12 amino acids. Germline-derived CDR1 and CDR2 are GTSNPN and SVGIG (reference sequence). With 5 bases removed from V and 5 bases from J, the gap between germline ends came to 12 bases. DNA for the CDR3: TGTGCCTGGGTTGTAGGGAGGACTGAAGCTTTCTTT. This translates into CAWVVGRTEAFF.

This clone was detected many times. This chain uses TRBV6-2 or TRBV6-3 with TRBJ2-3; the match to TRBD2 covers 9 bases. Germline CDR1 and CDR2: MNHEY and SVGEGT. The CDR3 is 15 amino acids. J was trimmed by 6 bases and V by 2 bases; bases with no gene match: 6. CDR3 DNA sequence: TGTGCCAGCAGTTACCCGACTAGCGGTGGCGATACGCAGTATTTT. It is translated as CASSYPTSGGDTQYF.

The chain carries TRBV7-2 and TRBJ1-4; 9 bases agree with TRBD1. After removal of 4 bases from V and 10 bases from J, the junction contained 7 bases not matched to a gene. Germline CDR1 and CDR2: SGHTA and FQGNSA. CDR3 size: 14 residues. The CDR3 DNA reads TGTGCCAGCAGCTCGGGACAGGGAATAGCAAAACTGTTTTTT. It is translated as CASSSGQGIAKLFF.

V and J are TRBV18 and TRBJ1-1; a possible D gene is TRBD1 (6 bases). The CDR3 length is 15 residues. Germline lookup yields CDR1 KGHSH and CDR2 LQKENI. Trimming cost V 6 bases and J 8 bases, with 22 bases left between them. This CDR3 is CASSEQDSRNGEAFF. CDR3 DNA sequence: TGTGCCAGCTCTGAACAGGACAGCCGCAATGGGGAAGCTTTCTTT.

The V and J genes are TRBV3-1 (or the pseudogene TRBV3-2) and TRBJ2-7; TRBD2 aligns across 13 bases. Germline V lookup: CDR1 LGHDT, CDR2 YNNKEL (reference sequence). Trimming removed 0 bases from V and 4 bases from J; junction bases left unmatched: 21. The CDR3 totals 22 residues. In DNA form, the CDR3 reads TGTGCCAGCAGCCAAGATAGTAGTAGGTTCGGGACTAGCGGGACAGCTATGTACGAGCAGTACTTC. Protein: CASSQDSSRFGTSGTAMYEQYF.

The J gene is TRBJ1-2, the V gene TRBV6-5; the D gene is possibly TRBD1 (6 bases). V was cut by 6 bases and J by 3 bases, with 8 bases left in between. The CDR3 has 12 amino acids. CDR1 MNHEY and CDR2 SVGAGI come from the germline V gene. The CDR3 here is CASRDRHYGYTF. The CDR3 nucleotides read TGTGCCAGCAGGGACAGACACTATGGCTACACCTTC.

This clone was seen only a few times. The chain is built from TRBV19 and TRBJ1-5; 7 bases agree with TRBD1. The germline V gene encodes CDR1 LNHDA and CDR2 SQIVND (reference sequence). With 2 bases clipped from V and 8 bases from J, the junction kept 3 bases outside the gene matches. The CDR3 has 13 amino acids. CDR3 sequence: CASSIRGREPQHF. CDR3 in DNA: TGTGCCAGTAGTATAAGGGGGCGGGAGCCCCAGCATTTT. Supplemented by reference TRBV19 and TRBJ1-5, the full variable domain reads DGGITQSPKYLFRKEGQNVTLSCEQNLNHDAMYWYRQDPGQGLRLIYYSQIVNDFQKGDIAEGYSVSREKKESFPLTVTSAQKNPTAFYLCASSIRGREPQHFGDGTRLSIL.

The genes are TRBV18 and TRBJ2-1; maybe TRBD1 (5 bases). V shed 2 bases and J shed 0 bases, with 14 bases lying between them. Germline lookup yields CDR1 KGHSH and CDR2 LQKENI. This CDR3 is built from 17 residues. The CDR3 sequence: CASSPRQTTSSYNEQFF. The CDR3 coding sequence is TGTGCCAGCTCACCAAGACAGACCACGAGCTCCTACAATGAGCAGTTCTTC.

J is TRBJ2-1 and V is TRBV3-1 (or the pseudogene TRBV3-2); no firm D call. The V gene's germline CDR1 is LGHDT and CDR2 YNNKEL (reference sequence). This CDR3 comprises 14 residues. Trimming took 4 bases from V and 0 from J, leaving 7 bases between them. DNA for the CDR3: TGTGCCAGCAGCCCCTCTAGCTCCTACAATGAGCAGTTCTTC. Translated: CASSPSSSYNEQFF.